One T cell receptor (beta chain) is described in this entry. The antigen remains unidentified. CDR3 length: 15 amino acids. Each CDR3 protein gets one entry after TCRdb re-called the RACE reads with MiXCR. The data show more than 65,000 distinct CDR3 sequences, with 32% seen just once and 7.5% to 10% held by the top ten. The sample belongs to a study of human T cells and chemical hapten exposure. Turning to the study itself: Sensitization applied 2% DPC to approximately 2 cm by approximately 2 cm of upper inner arm skin.

Time point: patch test 1, 2 weeks after DPC sensitization. Treatment of the sample: therapeutic diphenylcyclopropenone sensitization with weekly scalp DPC. Study-level findings and limits: Large CDR3 similarity clusters arose significantly more often from expanded TCRs than from controls. Positive correlation was observed between PT1 expanded TCR counts and patch test score.

This TCR was recovered from a man between 35 and 55 years old with alopecia areata. Some clones in this sample may be carry-over from other donors' samples. This chain uses TRBV21-1 with TRBJ2-7. TRBV21-1 is classified as a pseudogene. The specimen was whole blood, collected in connection with sensitization to the hapten diphenylcyclopropenone (DPC). The CDR3 here is CASSKVSPDTYEQYF. The DNA of the CDR3 is TGTGCCAGCAGCAAAGTCTCGCCAGACACCTACGAGCAGTACTTC.